These 15 T cell receptor beta chains came from one sample sequenced in a study of shared clonotypes between healthy human individuals. This table comes from immunoSEQ multiplex PCR, and its TCRdb copy is limited to in-frame clones, with some not included. The table lists some 790,000 clones, 55% to 75% of them singletons. The sample consisted of memory CD4+ T cells sorted from blood. Stated subset: CD45RA-negative fraction. These receptors all stem from a woman under 40 in good health.

This sequence joins TRBV5-1 and TRBJ2-1; weak D call: TRBD2 (6 bases). Germline loops: CDR1 SGHRS, CDR2 YFSETQ. V lost 5 bases and J 7 bases, leaving 16 bases between the germline ends. CDR3 length: 14 amino acids. In DNA, the CDR3 is TGCGCCAGCAGGGCGGGAACGGTTAAGAATGAGCAGTTCTTC. Its translation: CASRAGTVKNEQFF. The variable domain in full, completed from reference TRBV5-1 and TRBJ2-1, reads KAGVTQTPRYLIKTRGQQVTLSCSPISGHRSVSWYQQTPGQGLQFLFEYFSETQRNKGNFPGRFSGRQFSNSRSEMNVSTLELGDSALYLCASRAGTVKNEQFFGPGTRLTVL.

This clone showed up just a few times. The V gene is TRBV19, the J gene TRBJ1-4; 7 bases map to TRBD1. This CDR3 is built from 14 residues. The germline gives CDR1 LNHDA, CDR2 SQIVND (reference sequence). The ends lost 6 bases at V and 6 bases at J; junction bases unmatched: 7. The CDR3 sequence: CASSLTGEDEKLFF. The CDR3 DNA reads TGTGCCAGTAGCCTAACAGGGGAGGATGAAAAACTGTTTTTT.

The chain has TRBV30 and TRBJ2-3, with 7 bases lining up with TRBD2. Trimming at V came to 2 bases and at J to 6 bases, leaving 8 bases not matched to a gene. Germline V gives CDR1 GTSNPN, CDR2 SVGIG (reference sequence). The CDR3 has 14 residues. CDR3 DNA sequence: TGTGCCTGGAGTTCCGGGACTACCCCGGATACGCAGTATTTT. Its translation is CAWSSGTTPDTQYF.

The rearrangement joins TRBV6-4 to TRBJ1-2, with 7 nucleotides matching TRBD1. The J segment lost 5 bases and the V segment lost 6 bases, leaving 9 bases of the junction unmatched. Germline assignment: CDR1 MRHNA and CDR2 SNTAGT. The CDR3 covers 14 residues. The CDR3 DNA is TGTGCCAGCAGCAGGGACAGAACCAATTATGGCTACACCTTC. Its translation is CASSRDRTNYGYTF.

This rearrangement joins TRBV18 to TRBJ1-4, with D tentatively TRBD1 (5 bases). The germline gives CDR1 KGHSH, CDR2 LQKENI. The CDR3 contains 15 residues. The V end was cut by 4 bases, the J end by 7 bases, with 16 bases between. CDR3 sequence reads: CASSLKPGPGEKLFF. In DNA form, the CDR3 reads TGTGCCAGCTCACTTAAACCGGGACCTGGTGAAAAACTGTTTTTT.

The chain has TRBV6-6 and TRBJ1-1; D gene uncertain. V lost 2 bases to trimming and J lost 3 bases, with 7 bases between them. The germline V gene encodes CDR1 MNHNY and CDR2 SVGAGI (reference sequence). CDR3 length: 13 residues. Written as DNA, the CDR3 is TGTGCCAGCAGTTACGGGTCAGACACTGAAGCTTTCTTT. It translates to CASSYGSDTEAFF.

The J gene is TRBJ2-7, the V gene TRBV19, with D unclear. Germline loops: CDR1 LNHDA, CDR2 SQIVND (reference sequence). V shed 5 bases and J shed 3 bases, with 11 bases lying between them. The CDR3 is 13 amino acids. The CDR3 region is CASSADFNYEQYF. In DNA, the CDR3 is TGTGCCAGTAGTGCAGATTTCAACTACGAGCAGTACTTC.

The chain is built from TRBV28 and TRBJ2-2; 8 nucleotides line up with TRBD1. The V segment lost 5 bases and the J segment 6 bases; nucleotides outside the gene matches: 11. Germline V gene sequence: CDR1 MDHEN, CDR2 SYDVKM. The CDR3 is 16 amino acids. The chain's CDR3 is CASSPWTGIGAGELFF. For the CDR3, the DNA is TGTGCCAGCAGTCCTTGGACAGGGATAGGTGCCGGGGAGCTGTTTTTT.

V gene TRBV21-1 combines with J gene TRBJ2-7; the DNA was not compared with TRBD1, the D call given in the table. TRBV21-1 is assigned pseudogene status. The CDR3 consists of 11 residues. The CDR3: CASSNTYEQYF. The CDR3 DNA reads TGTGCCAGCAGCAACACCTACGAGCAGTACTTC.

This rearrangement joins TRBV6-1 to TRBJ1-1; no clear D. V gave up 4 bases and J gave up 1 base, with 25 bases separating them. This CDR3 is built from 19 residues. Germline V gene sequence: CDR1 MNHNS, CDR2 SASEGT. The chain's CDR3 is CASSAHPLSADWANTEAFF. CDR3 coding DNA: TGTGCCAGCAGTGCGCATCCCCTTTCCGCGGACTGGGCGAACACTGAAGCTTTCTTT.

This chain links TRBV5-1 with TRBJ2-7; D possibly matches TRBD1 or TRBD2 (5 bases each). The V end was cut by 3 bases, the J end by 6 bases, with 25 bases between. This CDR3 has 17 residues. Germline loops: CDR1 SGHRS, CDR2 YFSETQ. As DNA, the CDR3 is TGCGCCAGCAGCTCGATGTACGATTCGGGGCTGGGTGGCGAGCAGTACTTC. As protein: CASSSMYDSGLGGEQYF.

About this clone: The same CDR3 also results from other DNA sequences found in this sample. V is TRBV28 and J is TRBJ2-7; TRBD1 aligns across 10 bases. The CDR3 has 14 amino acids. With 4 bases clipped from V and 2 bases from J, the junction kept 2 bases outside the gene matches. From germline, CDR1 is MDHEN and CDR2 SYDVKM. CDR3 amino acids: CASSWTGGPYEQYF. The CDR3 DNA is TGTGCCAGCAGTTGGACAGGGGGGCCCTACGAGCAGTACTTC.

This clone showed up just a few times. The genes are TRBV4-3 and TRBJ1-2; D is ambiguous. The CDR3 is made up of 15 amino acids. V was pared by 0 bases and J by 6 bases, with 14 bases between. Germline CDR1 reads LGHNA; CDR2 reads YSLEER. For the CDR3, the DNA is TGCGCCAGCAGCCAAGATCGGGCCCTCTCCAATGGCTACACCTTC. Translated: CASSQDRALSNGYTF.

The chain carries TRBV5-1 and TRBJ2-7, with D perhaps matching TRBD2 (6 bases). V was shortened by 6 bases and J by 0 bases, with 28 bases between the two germline ends. The CDR3 has 19 amino acids. From germline, CDR1 is SGHRS and CDR2 YFSETQ. This chain's CDR3 is CASTPTGDSARGSSYEQYF. CDR3 DNA: TGCGCCAGCACCCCGACCGGGGACTCGGCCCGGGGAAGCTCCTACGAGCAGTACTTC.

The gene calls are TRBV10-3 and TRBJ2-7, with TRBD1 matching over 9 bases. CDR1 and CDR2 (germline): ENHRY, SYGVKD. The ends lost 7 bases at V and 5 bases at J; junction bases unmatched: 3. This CDR3 region has 12 residues. This CDR3 reads CAIKGQGHEQYF. Here the CDR3 DNA reads TGTGCCATCAAGGGACAGGGCCACGAGCAGTACTTC.